This T cell receptor beta chain emerged from a study of T cells after yellow fever vaccination (dated by TCRdb to between 2018 and 2020). With respect to the entire study: The SMART-Seq v4 Ultra Low Input RNA kit was used to prepare libraries from fractions with low cell numbers. To follow T-cell clones before and after both primary and booster YFV17D yellow fever vaccination, bulk TCR alpha and beta repertoires underwent longitudinal sequencing. Two healthy male donors, one aged 18 to 30 and one aged 30 to 40 years, were included in the cohort. Bulk PBMC replicates and cell subsets were isolated from blood drawn at multiple timepoints before and after both primary and secondary immunization. What the study reported, not specific to this receptor: The secondary T-cell response was weaker than the primary response but faster, peaking on day 5 instead of day 15. A small fraction of clonotypes showed up in both the CD4 and CD8 compartments, probably as a result of convergent recombination. The study included only a couple of donors, which limits how far the findings can be generalized. Computational filtering was needed because FACS-sorted repertoires could contain abundant contaminating clonotypes from the bulk population. Most clones expanded after primary vaccination were re-detected after the booster (approximately 96% of CD4 and 80% to 90% of CD8), suggesting broad memory maintenance.

This clonotype occurred many times. Its cognate antigen has yet to be identified. No much larger clone is present one base from it, and per-base qualities are unavailable. The treatment or condition label, read with the paper, signifies: live attenuated yellow fever vaccine strain. At each blood-draw timepoint, two biological replicates of bulk PBMCs were collected. A standard Ficoll-Paque protocol was used to isolate PBMCs from peripheral blood. RNA was extracted with TriZol from bulk PBMCs, CD4 and CD8 fractions, and dextramer-positive and dextramer-negative fractions. TCR cDNA was synthesized by 5'RACE template switching, which introduced a universal primer site and unique molecular identifiers. Priming for cDNA synthesis came from both the TCR alpha and TCR beta constant segments. Library amplification used two PCR steps, and the second PCR step added sample barcodes and sequencing adapters. Sequencing of libraries was done on Illumina HiSeq 2500 (2x100 bp) or NovaSeq (2x150 bp). Per the authors' processing: Demultiplexing of reads and collapsing into UMI consensus sequences were performed with MIGEC, and V(D)J alignment was carried out with MiXCR. Vaccine-responding clonotypes were defined with edgeR using replicate PBMC samples, requiring FDR below 0.01 and a log2 fold change above 5 up to day 15. CD4 or CD8 identity was assigned to each bulk clonotype according to whether the clonotype was present at higher abundance in the sequenced CD4 repertoire or the sequenced CD8 repertoire. TCRdb reworked the public reads: Q25 trimming with fastp, MiXCR clone assembly, productive beta chains retained. Rows merge per CDR3 protein into single entries with the most common DNA and genes. The V and J calls shown here were made by TCRdb, not taken from the authors' results. The sample includes about 360,000 distinct CDR3 sequences, with around 6.4% observed a single time. Approximately 16% of the sample is taken by the ten largest.

The sequencing here drew on PBMCs, taken 5 days after the yellow fever booster vaccination. The sequence was collected from a man aged 25-45 years who received the YFV17D yellow fever vaccine.

The CDR3 here reads CASSRSRELGDNQPQHF. At the DNA level, the sequence is TGTGCCAGCAGCCGCTCAAGAGAATTGGGGGACAATCAGCCCCAGCATTTT. The chain was built from TRBV6-2 or TRBV6-3 and TRBJ1-5; the D region possibly corresponds to TRBD1 (5 bases align). Trimming at the junction amounts to 6 bases on V and 3 bases on J, and the germline ends lie 21 bases apart. The germline V gene specifies MNHEY as CDR1 and SVGEGT as CDR2. Counted from cysteine to phenylalanine, this CDR3 has 17 amino acids. The read is trimmed to its CDR3 DNA, 51 bases read in frame from base 1.